This T cell receptor (beta chain) was observed in a study of blood T cell repertoires in COVID-19. Study as a whole: The United States, Italy and Spain supplied acute and convalescent COVID-19 samples. The analysed material was cDNA or gDNA that came from T cells, B-cell-depleted T cells, or PBMCs.

Original handling: Nucleated cell counts were estimated from reference gene primer amplification. Sequencing used immunoSEQ multiplex PCR; TCRdb keeps in-frame clones, though not all of them. V, J and clone size derive from that table, while D and trimming were established from the DNA sequence. Of 200,000 to 300,000 clones in the sample, more than 85% were seen once. The CDR3 length is 16 residues. V was trimmed by 1 base and J by 4 bases, leaving 16 bases between them. The germline V gene encodes CDR1 SGHTA and CDR2 FQGNSA. This clonotype was obtained from a woman aged 60-75 years with COVID-19, enrolled during active disease. This chain joins TRBV7-2 and TRBJ1-2, with a weak D call TRBD1 (6 bases). The sample comprised peripheral blood. For the CDR3, the DNA is TGTGCCAGCAGCTTAGTTGTTGGGGGCGCCGCCTATGGCTACACCTTC. Its translation: CASSLVVGGAAYGYTF.